The 26 T cell receptor beta chains presented below share a single source sample, sequenced in a study of blood T cell repertoires in COVID-19. The repertoire was sequenced with immunoSEQ multiplex PCR; TCRdb's copy has only in-frame clones and lacks some. The sample contains tens of thousands of clones, approximately 89% of which appear only once. Material: peripheral blood. All receptors derive from a woman older than 75 with acute or convalescent COVID-19.

This clone was observed once. The chain has TRBV7-9 and TRBJ2-1; 8 positions agree with TRBD1. V lost 4 bases to trimming and J lost 2 bases; unmatched junction nucleotides: 4. The germline V gene encodes CDR1 SEHNR and CDR2 FQNEAQ (reference sequence). The CDR3 runs 15 residues. DNA for the CDR3: TGTGCCAGCAGCTCCGACAGGGGTCCCTACAATGAGCAGTTCTTC. Amino acids: CASSSDRGPYNEQFF.

The V gene is TRBV12-3 or TRBV12-4, the J gene TRBJ2-3, with D perhaps matching TRBD1 (6 bases). With 1 base removed from V and 10 bases from J, the gap between germline ends came to 6 bases. CDR3 length: 11 residues. CDR3 loop: CASSLGGPQYF. CDR3 nucleotides: TGTGCCAGCAGTTTAGGGGGGCCGCAGTATTTT.

This chain uses TRBV19 with TRBJ2-2, with a possible D match to TRBD2 (6 bases). V lost 3 bases, J lost 5 bases, and 13 bases lay in between. The CDR3 loop spans 15 amino acids. Per the germline V gene, CDR1 is LNHDA and CDR2 is SQIVND (reference sequence). The CDR3 DNA reads TGTGCCAGTAGTATCCCAGGGAGGAAAACCGGGGAGCTGTTTTTT. It codes for CASSIPGRKTGELFF.

This clone was seen once. V and J are TRBV19 and TRBJ1-1; D is undetermined. The CDR3 has 14 residues. V lost 7 bases, J lost 5 bases, and 17 bases lay in between. The germline V gene has CDR1 LNHDA and CDR2 SQIVND (reference sequence). In nucleotides, the CDR3 is TGTGCCAGTAAAGAGGCCTCAACGGGTACTGAAGCTTTCTTT. It yields the protein CASKEASTGTEAFF.

The chain links TRBV19 to TRBJ2-1, with TRBD2 matching 12 bases. The CDR3 covers 15 residues. The germline gives CDR1 LNHDA, CDR2 SQIVND (reference sequence). Trimming at V came to 7 bases and at J to 6 bases, leaving 7 bases not matched to a gene. The CDR3 loop is CASMILAGGLNEQFF. DNA for the CDR3: TGTGCCAGTATGATCCTAGCGGGGGGGCTCAATGAGCAGTTCTTC.

The rearrangement uses TRBV5-1 and TRBJ2-5; tentatively, D is TRBD2 (7 bases). CDR1 is SGHRS and CDR2 is YFSETQ in the germline V gene. V lost 4 bases and J lost 5, with 18 bases in between. The length of the CDR3 is 15 residues. CDR3 DNA: TGCGCCAGCAGCCGCGGGACCAGGGGAGGGGAGACCCAGTACTTC. It yields the protein CASSRGTRGGETQYF.

This clone was observed a single time. This chain connects TRBV3-1 (or the pseudogene TRBV3-2) to TRBJ2-1; 12 nucleotides align to TRBD2. Trimming removed 2 bases from V and 4 bases from J; junction bases left unmatched: 0. The CDR3 spans 15 residues. The germline CDR1 and CDR2 sequences are LGHDT and YNNKEL (reference sequence). The DNA of the CDR3 is TGTGCCAGCAGCCAACTAGCGGGGGGGTACAATGAGCAGTTCTTC. It encodes CASSQLAGGYNEQFF.

The chain employs TRBV2 and TRBJ2-7; TRBD2 might be the D (6 bases). CDR1 SNHLY and CDR2 FYNNEI come from the germline V gene. The CDR3 is 14 amino acids. V lost 8 bases and J lost 4, with 18 bases in between. The CDR3 loop reads CASGELAAIYEQYF. The CDR3 DNA reads as TGTGCCAGCGGCGAATTAGCGGCGATATACGAGCAGTACTTC.

CDR3 DNA: TGTGCCAGCAGCTCGAACGGGGGGCTCTGGAATGAGCAGTTCTTC. This sequence encodes CASSSNGGLWNEQFF. The rearrangement uses TRBV12-1 and TRBJ2-1; the listed D gene, TRBD2, was not tested against the DNA. TRBV12-1 is an annotated pseudogene. The CDR3 is 15 residues long.

This sequence joins TRBV25-1 and TRBJ1-3; weak D call: TRBD1 (5 bases). There are 15 residues in the CDR3. Germline-derived CDR1 and CDR2 are MGHDK and SYGVNS. V was pared by 1 base and J by 2 bases, with 9 bases between. CDR3 bases: TGTGCCAGCAGTGAATGGGGAGGGGCTGGAAACACCATATATTTT. This translates into CASSEWGGAGNTIYF.

The table lists this clone with a count of one. The chain couples TRBV2 to TRBJ1-5; 11 positions agree with TRBD1. The CDR3 loop spans 16 amino acids. Germline assignment: CDR1 SNHLY and CDR2 FYNNEI. V was clipped by 6 bases and J by 6 bases; unmatched bases: 10. DNA of the CDR3: TGTGCCAGCAGCCTCCTGGACAGGGGGCGCTTTCAGCCCCAGCATTTT. It translates to CASSLLDRGRFQPQHF.

This chain joins TRBV4-2 and TRBJ2-7, with D maybe TRBD2 (6 bases). In germline, CDR1 is LGHNA, CDR2 YNFKEQ. V gave up 0 bases and J gave up 7 bases, with 13 bases separating them. CDR3 length: 14 residues. This CDR3 reads CASSQDFYAGEQYF. Here the CDR3 DNA reads TGTGCCAGCAGCCAAGACTTCTATGCGGGGGAGCAGTACTTC.

The CDR3 spells CASSFRETEAFF. In DNA, the CDR3 is TGTGCCAGCAGCTTCAGGGAAACTGAAGCTTTCTTT. The chain is built from TRBV5-4 and TRBJ1-1; D might be TRBD1 (5 bases). Trimming took off 2 bases at V and 5 bases at J, with 7 bases between the two ends. The CDR3 covers 12 residues. Germline assignment: CDR1 SGHNT and CDR2 YYREEE (reference sequence).

This clone was found once. V and J are TRBV5-1 and TRBJ2-2; D may be TRBD2 (6 bases). The germline gives CDR1 SGHRS, CDR2 YFSETQ. V dropped 7 bases and J dropped 5 bases, with 21 bases sitting between them. The CDR3 extends over 16 amino acids. The CDR3 here is CASFKPGGSGTGELFF. Written as DNA, the CDR3 is TGCGCCAGCTTCAAACCCGGGGGTTCGGGGACCGGGGAGCTGTTTTTT.

This clone came up once. The V gene is TRBV7-9, the J gene TRBJ1-2; D not certain. There are 11 residues in the CDR3. Deletions cut 6 bases from V and 7 bases from J, with 9 bases between. Germline V gives CDR1 SEHNR, CDR2 FQNEAQ (reference sequence). The CDR3 region is CASRRAGGYTF. DNA for the CDR3: TGTGCCAGCAGGCGAGCAGGTGGCTACACCTTC.

The chain recombines TRBV19 with TRBJ2-2; a possible D gene is TRBD1 (6 bases). Looked up from germline, CDR1 is LNHDA and CDR2 is SQIVND (reference sequence). The V gene lost 4 bases and the J gene lost 4 bases, with 13 bases spanning the gap. The CDR3 spans 15 residues. CDR3 bases: TGTGCCAGTAGTACTCTACAGGGTGCCACCGGGGAGCTGTTTTTT. Its translation: CASSTLQGATGELFF.

The chain uses TRBV5-1 and TRBJ1-1; D is unclear. V was shortened by 6 bases and J by 2 bases, with 14 bases between the two germline ends. Germline V CDR1 and CDR2: SGHRS, YFSETQ. The CDR3 totals 14 residues. The CDR3 nucleotides read TGCGCCAGCACTCCCTCCCCCCCTAACACTGAAGCTTTCTTT. Amino acid sequence: CASTPSPPNTEAFF.

The chain recombines TRBV7-9 with TRBJ1-6; the D gene is possibly TRBD1 (6 bases). CDR3 length: 13 residues. V dropped 5 bases and J dropped 9 bases, with 11 bases sitting between them. CDR1 is SEHNR and CDR2 is FQNEAQ in the germline V gene (reference sequence). CDR3 protein: CASSESGVSPLHF. The CDR3 DNA sequence: TGTGCCAGCAGCGAGTCAGGGGTTTCACCCCTCCACTTT.

The chain carries TRBV4-1 and TRBJ2-3; 10 nucleotides agree with TRBD2. The V gene end was trimmed by 6 bases and the J gene end by 1 base; junction bases not matched to a gene: 4. This CDR3 is 15 amino acids long. Germline CDR1 MGHRA, CDR2 YSYEKL. Here the CDR3 DNA reads TGCGCCAGCAGGCTAGCGGGGGCTGGCACAGATACGCAGTATTTT. This sequence encodes CASRLAGAGTDTQYF.

J is TRBJ2-1 and V is TRBV2; TRBD2 might be the D (6 bases). The CDR3 extends over 16 amino acids. V was clipped by 4 bases and J by 4 bases, with 17 bases between them. CDR1 is SNHLY, CDR2 FYNNEI, per germline. The CDR3 DNA reads as TGTGCCAGCAGTGTGTTTCCGGGGGTGGGTTACAATGAGCAGTTCTTC. It encodes CASSVFPGVGYNEQFF. Based on the CDR3 plus reference TRBV2 and TRBJ2-1, the full variable domain is EPEVTQTPSHQVTQMGQEVILRCVPISNHLYFYWYRQILGQKVEFLVSFYNNEISEKSEIFDDQFSVERPDGSNFTLKIRSTKLEDSAMYFCASSVFPGVGYNEQFFGPGTRLTVL.

This clone was seen once. V usage is TRBV6-6 and J usage is TRBJ2-2; no reliable D call. The germline gives CDR1 MNHNY, CDR2 SVGAGI (reference sequence). Between the trimmed V and J ends, which lost 8 bases and 2 bases, there was a span of 9 bases. The CDR3 is made up of 13 amino acids. The CDR3 region has the DNA TGTGCCAGCGGCAACCCAAACACCGGGGAGCTGTTTTTT. Translated, it gives CASGNPNTGELFF.

J is TRBJ2-2 and V is TRBV4-1; TRBD1 matches 8 bases. Germline loops: CDR1 MGHRA, CDR2 YSYEKL. CDR3 length: 17 amino acids. J lost 8 bases, V lost 4 bases, and 15 bases had no gene match. The CDR3 here is CASSRRGQDEQGGELFF. In DNA, the CDR3 is TGCGCCAGCAGCCGACGGGGACAGGACGAACAAGGTGGGGAGCTGTTTTTT.

The V call is TRBV4-1, the J call TRBJ1-3; weak D call: TRBD1 (5 bases). Per the germline V gene, CDR1 is MGHRA and CDR2 is YSYEKL. V lost 0 bases and J lost 1, with 16 bases in between. CDR3 length equals 18 residues. CDR3 nucleotides: TGCGCCAGCAGCCAAGAGGGGCAGTCCCTTAAGTCTGGAAACACCATATATTTT. It codes for CASSQEGQSLKSGNTIYF.

This clone has only a few counts. The chain links TRBV6-6 to TRBJ1-1, with D possibly being TRBD1 (6 bases). Germline CDR1 reads MNHNY; CDR2 reads SVGAGI (reference sequence). V lost 5 bases, J lost 1 base, and 26 bases lay in between. CDR3 length: 19 amino acids. The CDR3 DNA reads TGTGCCAGCAGTCCCCTGGGTTGGAGGTGGGGGCAACAGAACACTGAAGCTTTCTTT. Translated, it gives CASSPLGWRWGQQNTEAFF.

J is TRBJ1-4 and V is TRBV5-1; 11 bases match TRBD1. The CDR3 spans 14 residues. CDR1 is SGHRS and CDR2 is YFSETQ in the germline V gene. Trimming cost V 4 bases and J 7 bases; bases outside gene matches: 3. For the CDR3, the DNA is TGCGCCAGCAGCGCCGGGACAGGGGGTGAAAAACTGTTTTTT. Translating gives CASSAGTGGEKLFF. Combining the CDR3 with reference TRBV5-1 and TRBJ1-4 gives the whole variable domain KAGVTQTPRYLIKTRGQQVTLSCSPISGHRSVSWYQQTPGQGLQFLFEYFSETQRNKGNFPGRFSGRQFSNSRSEMNVSTLELGDSALYLCASSAGTGGEKLFFGSGTQLSVL.

The chain couples TRBV19 to TRBJ1-1; 10 nucleotides line up with TRBD1. Germline assignment: CDR1 LNHDA and CDR2 SQIVND (reference sequence). With V trimmed by 5 bases and J by 5 bases, 5 bases remained unmatched. This CDR3 spans 14 amino acids. CDR3 sequence: CASSVDRGRTEAFF. The CDR3 DNA reads as TGTGCCAGTAGTGTCGACAGGGGGCGGACTGAAGCTTTCTTT.